A selection of T cell receptor beta chains follows, all from one sample in a study of T cells in Graves' hyperthyroidism and ophthalmopathy. From the multiplex PCR reads, TCRdb called clonotypes with MiXCR, one entry per CDR3 protein. The sample has 660,000 or so distinct CDR3 sequences, just under 45% seen once. Input material: peripheral blood or thyroid tissue (not recorded which). These receptors all come from an adult man with Graves' disease, either hyperthyroidism or ophthalmopathy (not recorded which). The CDR3 runs from the conserved cysteine through the conserved F or W. Fields, in order: clone size, J gene, V gene, D gene, CDR3 protein, CDR3 DNA. D genes are given only for firm matches. The listing skips clone size in some rows; elsewhere it reads once, few, many or a size class.

size: few
J: TRBJ2-7
V: TRBV7-9
D: .
CDR3: CASSLRAGSDEQYF
DNA: TGTGCCAGCAGCTTGAGGGCAGGGTCGGACGAGCAGTACTTC

size: .
J: TRBJ1-2
V: TRBV19
D: .
CDR3: CASSIGGYPLSYTF
DNA: TGTGCCAGTAGTATAGGGGGATACCCTTTAAGCTACACCTTC

size: many
J: TRBJ1-6
V: TRBV12-3/TRBV12-4
D: TRBD1
CDR3: CASTTTGGWNSPLHF
DNA: TGTGCCAGCACCACGACAGGGGGCTGGAATTCACCCCTCCACTTT

size: many
J: TRBJ1-5
V: TRBV20-1
D: .
CDR3: CSARTGVVQPQHF
DNA: TGCAGTGCTAGGACGGGGGTTGTTCAGCCCCAGCATTTT

size: .
J: TRBJ1-2
V: TRBV25-1
D: .
CDR3: CASIQAAGDYGYTF
DNA: TGTGCCAGCATCCAGGCGGCGGGGGACTATGGCTACACCTTC

size: many
J: TRBJ2-7
V: TRBV29-1
D: .
CDR3: CSVTSPGEQYF
DNA: TGCAGCGTTACTAGCCCGGGCGAGCAGTACTTC

size: many
J: TRBJ1-5
V: TRBV7-9
D: .
CDR3: CASSKQDQPQHF
DNA: TGTGCCAGCAGCAAACAGGATCAGCCCCAGCATTTT

size: .
J: TRBJ1-6
V: TRBV2
D: .
CDR3: CASSEATGKPLHF
DNA: TGTGCCAGCAGTGAAGCGACGGGAAAGCCCCTCCACTTT

size: few
J: TRBJ2-5
V: TRBV19
D: TRBD1
CDR3: CASRSRQGAVETQYF
DNA: TGTGCCAGTAGATCAAGGCAGGGGGCGGTTGAGACCCAGTACTTC

size: .
J: TRBJ1-4
V: TRBV7-9
D: TRBD1
CDR3: CASSPKTGSNEKLFF
DNA: TGTGCCAGCAGCCCCAAGACAGGGTCTAATGAAAAACTGTTTTTT

size: many
J: TRBJ2-7
V: TRBV11-1
D: .
CDR3: CASSLAPSSYEQYF
DNA: TGTGCCAGCAGCTTAGCGCCTAGCTCCTACGAGCAGTACTTC

size: .
J: TRBJ2-7
V: TRBV6-5
D: TRBD2
CDR3: CAISYGASGTPEQYF
DNA: TGTGCCATCAGTTACGGGGCTAGCGGGACGCCGGAGCAGTACTTC

size: .
J: TRBJ2-5
V: TRBV20-1
D: TRBD2
CDR3: CSAPHPGGGETQYF
DNA: TGCAGTGCTCCACACCCGGGGGGAGGAGAGACCCAGTACTTC

size: .
J: TRBJ2-7
V: TRBV29-1
D: TRBD1
CDR3: CSVGRGLVEQYF
DNA: TGCAGCGTTGGCAGGGGGTTGGTGGAGCAGTACTTC

size: .
J: TRBJ2-6
V: TRBV25-1
D: TRBD1
CDR3: CASSAPGTVSSGANVLTF
DNA: TGTGCCAGCAGTGCTCCCGGGACAGTGAGTTCTGGGGCCAACGTCCTGACTTTC

size: few
J: TRBJ2-5
V: TRBV12-3/TRBV12-4
D: TRBD2
CDR3: CASSLERGRAQYF
DNA: TGTGCCAGCAGTTTAGAACGGGGGAGGGCCCAGTACTTC

size: .
J: TRBJ1-1
V: TRBV21-1
D: .
CDR3: CASSTRDDTEAFF
DNA: TGTGCCAGCAGCACCAGGGATGACACTGAAGCTTTCTTT

size: many
J: TRBJ2-7
V: TRBV7-9
D: .
CDR3: CASSLASAEQYF
DNA: TGTGCCAGCAGCTTAGCGTCAGCCGAGCAGTACTTC

size: few
J: TRBJ2-1
V: TRBV7-6
D: .
CDR3: CASSLGEYDEQFF
DNA: TGTGCCAGCAGCTTGGGGGAGTATGATGAGCAGTTCTTC

size: .
J: TRBJ2-5
V: TRBV20-1
D: .
CDR3: CSAPPLGSRETQYF
DNA: TGCAGTGCCCCCCCTCTGGGGAGTCGAGAGACCCAGTACTTC

size: .
J: TRBJ2-7
V: TRBV11-2
D: .
CDR3: CASSSTDRSSYEQYF
DNA: TGTGCCAGCAGCTCCACTGACAGGAGCTCCTACGAGCAGTACTTC

size: .
J: TRBJ1-1
V: TRBV12-3/TRBV12-4
D: .
CDR3: CASSLNGGARTEAFF
DNA: TGTGCCAGCAGTTTAAACGGGGGCGCAAGGACTGAAGCTTTCTTT

size: once
J: TRBJ1-4
V: TRBV7-3
D: .
CDR3: CASSQDSGAGEKLFF
DNA: TGCGCCAGCAGCCAAGATAGCGGGGCGGGAGAAAAACTGTTTTTT

size: .
J: TRBJ1-1
V: TRBV25-1
D: TRBD1
CDR3: CASSKRQGVGSTEAFF
DNA: TGTGCCAGCAGTAAACGACAGGGAGTAGGAAGCACTGAAGCTTTCTTT

size: many
J: TRBJ1-1
V: TRBV7-8
D: .
CDR3: CASSLKDNTEAFF
DNA: TGTGCCAGCAGCTTGAAGGACAACACTGAAGCTTTCTTT

size: .
J: TRBJ2-5
V: TRBV28
D: .
CDR3: CASSFYVPDKYQETQYF
DNA: TGTGCCAGCAGTTTCTACGTTCCGGACAAGTACCAAGAGACCCAGTACTTC

size: many
J: TRBJ2-5
V: TRBV14
D: .
CDR3: CASSQGPTAQYF
DNA: TGTGCCAGCAGCCAAGGCCCCACGGCCCAGTACTTC

size: many
J: TRBJ2-6
V: TRBV10-2
D: .
CDR3: CASSYSGSSGANVLTF
DNA: TGTGCCAGCAGTTACTCGGGATCCTCTGGGGCCAACGTCCTGACTTTC

size: many
J: TRBJ2-7
V: TRBV29-1
D: .
CDR3: CSVEVGHTYEQYF
DNA: TGCAGCGTTGAAGTTGGACATACCTACGAGCAGTACTTC

size: few
J: TRBJ1-5
V: TRBV19
D: TRBD1
CDR3: CASRGTGGNNQPQHF
DNA: TGTGCCAGTAGGGGAACAGGGGGCAACAATCAGCCCCAGCATTTT

size: .
J: TRBJ1-1
V: TRBV24-1
D: TRBD1
CDR3: CATSEGSGGTEAFF
DNA: TGTGCCACCAGTGAGGGGTCAGGGGGCACTGAAGCTTTCTTT

size: .
J: TRBJ2-6
V: TRBV5-1
D: .
CDR3: CASSAQSSGANVLTF
DNA: TGCGCCAGCAGCGCACAATCCTCTGGGGCCAACGTCCTGACTTTC

size: .
J: TRBJ2-7
V: TRBV6-5
D: .
CDR3: CASSYRSEQYF
DNA: TGTGCCAGCAGTTACCGGAGCGAGCAGTACTTC

size: .
J: TRBJ2-5
V: TRBV25-1
D: TRBD2
CDR3: CARPGLAGQETQYF
DNA: TGTGCTAGACCGGGACTAGCGGGACAAGAGACCCAGTACTTC

size: .
J: TRBJ1-1
V: TRBV13
D: .
CDR3: CASSLVPGVPEAFF
DNA: TGTGCCAGCAGCTTAGTCCCAGGGGTGCCTGAAGCTTTCTTT

size: .
J: TRBJ1-2
V: TRBV5-5
D: .
CDR3: CASSLGTESGYTF
DNA: TGTGCCAGCAGCTTGGGGACAGAGAGCGGCTACACCTTC

size: many
J: TRBJ2-7
V: TRBV19
D: TRBD2
CDR3: CASKRPSGYEQYF
DNA: TGTGCCAGTAAAAGGCCTAGCGGATACGAGCAGTACTTC

size: .
J: TRBJ2-6
V: TRBV10-3
D: .
CDR3: CAISDGAYVLTF
DNA: TGTGCCATCAGTGATGGGGCCTACGTCCTGACTTTC

size: many
J: TRBJ1-1
V: TRBV29-1
D: .
CDR3: CSVVGGTEAFF
DNA: TGCAGCGTTGTCGGAGGCACTGAAGCTTTCTTT

size: .
J: TRBJ1-5
V: TRBV6-6
D: TRBD1
CDR3: CASSSPRGQGDYNQPQHF
DNA: TGTGCCAGCAGTTCACCCCGGGGACAGGGGGACTACAATCAGCCCCAGCATTTT

size: .
J: TRBJ1-1
V: TRBV7-6
D: TRBD1
CDR3: CVSSFRGRDTEAFF
DNA: TGTGTCAGCAGCTTCAGGGGGAGGGACACTGAAGCTTTCTTT

size: many
J: TRBJ1-5
V: TRBV24-1
D: .
CDR3: CATRDSNPNQPQHF
DNA: TGTGCCACCAGGGACAGTAACCCCAATCAGCCCCAGCATTTT